This TCR beta chain appears in the sequencing data of a study of spatial heterogeneity in lung cancer. Overall study: Donors were roughly 70 untreated early-stage non-small cell lung cancer patients. Raw-read counts averaged over ten per unique TCR and UMI combination.

This clonotype was counted a few times. Documented time point: blood at routine non-recurrence follow-up after resection. No cells were sorted before sequencing. The whole RNA sequenced was extracted from tumor, nontumor lung or frozen PBMC. TCR cDNA molecules each carried a unique molecular identifier. TCRdb reanalysed the 5' RACE reads using MiXCR and keeps one entry per CDR3 protein. Of about 43,000 distinct CDR3 sequences in the sample, approximately 22% were seen once. The material was PBMCs, obtained at follow-up. This sequence was found in a female donor with early-stage non-small cell lung cancer.

The CDR3 spells CSVVGRVMNTEAFF. CDR3 in DNA: TGCAGCGTTGTTGGGAGGGTTATGAACACTGAAGCTTTCTTT. The V gene is TRBV29-1, the J gene TRBJ1-1, with D uncertain. CDR1 SQVTM and CDR2 ANQGSEA come from the germline V gene. The CDR3 covers 14 residues. The V end lost 4 bases, the J end lost 0 bases, and 12 bases lay between the germline ends.